Sequencing of this TCR beta chain was carried out in a study of neurological immune-mediated disorders (dated by TCRdb to the late 2010s). Context from the whole study: The study compared peripheral blood TCR-beta repertoires of HTLV-I-associated myelopathy (HAM/TSP) patients, multiple sclerosis patients and healthy controls using UMI-based sequencing. The 106 TCR-beta libraries included longitudinal samples, technical triplicates and paired sorted CD4+ and CD8+ T-cell subsets alongside PBMC samples. Of the 70 or so subjects in the cohort, approximately 15 were HAM/TSP patients, about 35 were multiple sclerosis patients, and about 20 were healthy controls.

The study at large found these results: TCR clonal expansion was highest in HAM/TSP patients and lowest in MS patients, with MS patients falling below even healthy controls. Across subjects, expanded clones never shared an identical CDR3 amino acid sequence, which suggests that the TCR-beta repertoires in every group were private.

For the unsorted PBMC libraries, 2 million PBMCs were stored in RNAlater at -80 degrees C until RNA extraction and were used to generate the libraries. Peripheral blood was subjected to Ficoll-Hypaque density gradient centrifugation to isolate PBMCs, which were then cryopreserved in liquid nitrogen. V sheds 2 bases and J sheds 4 bases, leaving 15 bases between their ends. The cysteine opens and the phenylalanine closes a CDR3 of 15 amino acids. Solely the CDR3 DNA is kept, with 45 bases framed from the first base. Looking up the germline V gene yields CDR1 SGHTA and CDR2 FQGNSA. This clonotype was found many times. Its antigen has not been determined. The record has no base qualities; no much larger clone is one base away. To synthesize cDNA, template-switch 5'RACE was performed with a primer carrying a 10-nucleotide random unique molecular identifier so that each TCR transcript was tagged. Every sequencing run covered 15-18 subjects and yielded more than 200 million TCR-beta sequences. The RNeasy kit was used for extraction of total RNA. The KAPA Real-time Library Amplification kit was used to amplify TCR-beta VDJ regions with primers for the TCR constant region and the 5'RACE anchor. A first PCR added sample indexes and Illumina adaptors, after which a second PCR increased the library yield. After Ampure bead purification, the TCR product of roughly 650 bp was size-selected on a 2% E-gel SizeSelection system. Before pooling, library quality was assessed on a Bioanalyzer, concentration was determined with Qubit, and library quantification was performed with the Kapa Library Quantification kit. Paired-end 2 x 150 bp sequencing of the libraries was performed on an Illumina HiSeq 2500. To increase sequence diversity, roughly 24-31% phiX was spiked into each library pool. Regarding the original processing steps: Quality-filtered reads were processed with the UMI-based MiGEC pipeline, which removed over 75% of raw TCR sequences during error correction. VDJ genes were aligned to IMGT germline references, and clonotypes were defined by unique CDR3 amino acid sequence plus V-J genes. Clonal expansion, Shannon diversity and CDR3 relatedness (CalcPairwiseDistances, ClusterSamples) were evaluated with VDJtools, and phylogenetic trees were built with CLCbio workbench. Using coefficient-of-variation modelling across technical triplicates, the study counted a clone as expanded if it had at least 8 unique UMIs. In TCRdb, the public reads were trimmed at Q25 with fastp and aligned with MiXCR, with productive beta chains retained. Each entry is one CDR3 protein sequence, shown with its most common DNA and genes. V and J calls and clone size were set by TCRdb, not the authors. This sample holds under 60,000 distinct CDR3 sequences; approximately 10% were observed only once. The ten biggest clones cover about 20% of the sample.

Material: PBMCs. The clonotype comes from a woman aged 40 to 50 with HTLV-1-associated myelopathy (HAM/TSP). Rearrangement joined TRBV7-2 to TRBJ2-7; the D gene identity is not certain. Here the CDR3 is given as CASSLYLTASYEQYF. In nucleotides, the sequence is TGTGCCAGCAGCTTATACTTAACGGCCTCTTACGAGCAGTACTTC.